This record looks at one T cell receptor (beta chain) sequence and its context. Germline assignment: CDR1 SGHTA and CDR2 FQGTGA. CDR3 size: 11 residues. V gave up 5 bases and J gave up 9 bases, with 8 bases separating them. The data belong to a study of OX40 agonist ivuxolimab in advanced cancers. The protocol was immunoSEQ multiplex PCR, while the TCRdb copy is restricted to in-frame clones and leaves out a portion. The top ten clones hold around 5% of a sample with roughly 64,000 clones, roughly 85% of them seen once. The sequences come from CD4+ or CD8+ T cells sorted from blood, collected in a trial of the OX40 agonist ivuxolimab. The clonotype originates from an adult with an advanced solid tumor such as melanoma, head and neck, liver or kidney cancer. This chain joins TRBV7-3 and TRBJ2-1, with a possible D match to TRBD1 (6 bases). This chain's CDR3 is CASSVGGEQFF. DNA of the CDR3: TGTGCCAGCAGCGTAGGGGGTGAGCAGTTCTTC. The entire variable domain, with the rest obtained from reference TRBV7-3 and TRBJ2-1, is as follows: GAGVSQTPSNKVTEKGKYVELRCDPISGHTALYWYRQSLGQGPEFLIYFQGTGAADDSGLPNDRFFAVRPEGSVSTLKIQRTERGDSAVYLCASSVGGEQFFGPGTRLTVL.